These 8 T cell receptor beta chains were all obtained from the same sample, sequenced in a study of blood T cell repertoires in COVID-19. The protocol was immunoSEQ multiplex PCR, while the TCRdb copy is restricted to in-frame clones and leaves out a portion. The sample has some 390,000 clones, roughly nine tenths seen once. Sequencing was carried out using PBMCs or T cells enriched from blood (not recorded which). The origin of the receptors is a man aged 25 to 40 who had recovered from COVID-19.

V gene TRBV28 combines with J gene TRBJ1-5, with TRBD1 as a possible D gene (6 bases). The CDR3 spans 15 residues. V dropped 1 base and J dropped 4 bases, with 11 bases sitting between them. The germline gives CDR1 MDHEN, CDR2 SYDVKM. CDR3 in DNA: TGTGCCAGCAGTTTATCGGACAGAAGGAATCAGCCCCAGCATTTT. Translating it yields CASSLSDRRNQPQHF. The full variable domain, completed using reference TRBV28 and TRBJ1-5, is DVKVTQSSRYLVKRTGEKVFLECVQDMDHENMFWYRQDPGLGLRLIYFSYDVKMKEKGDIPEGYSVSREKKERFSLILESASTNQTSMYLCASSLSDRRNQPQHFGDGTRLSIL.

The rearrangement joins TRBV15 to TRBJ2-1; 9 bases agree with TRBD2. J was trimmed by 1 base and V by 0 bases; bases with no gene match: 7. Germline-derived CDR1 and CDR2 are LNHNV and YYDKDF (reference sequence). This CDR3 is 18 amino acids long. CDR3 coding DNA: TGTGCCACCAGCAGAGAATCCCCTAGCGGGGCATCCTACAATGAGCAGTTCTTC. Translation gives CATSRESPSGASYNEQFF.

The chain employs TRBV28 and TRBJ2-7, with D possibly being TRBD1 (6 bases). Germline values: CDR1 MDHEN, CDR2 SYDVKM. The CDR3 has 18 amino acids. The ends were cut back, 3 bases at V and 4 bases at J, with 25 bases in the middle. The CDR3 bases are TGTGCCAGCAGTTTTGGAGGTGTTGGAGGACAGCTCCAATACGAGCAGTACTTC. This gives the protein CASSFGGVGGQLQYEQYF.

The chain carries TRBV29-1 and TRBJ2-5; D uncertain. V lost 8 bases and J lost 3, with 7 bases in between. Germline V lookup: CDR1 SQVTM, CDR2 ANQGSEA. The CDR3 has 10 amino acids. CDR3 region: CSSGEETQYF. The CDR3 region has the DNA TGCAGCTCCGGTGAAGAGACCCAGTACTTC.

This clone has only a few counts. The chain has TRBV2 and TRBJ1-5, with 7 bases that match TRBD1. The CDR3 sequence is 19 residues long. V gave up 0 bases and J gave up 8 bases; unmatched junction bases: 19. Looked up from germline, CDR1 is SNHLY and CDR2 is FYNNEI. The CDR3 nucleotides are TGTGCCAGCAGTGAAGCGTGGGACAGAGGGGGATTGATCGGAAAGCCCCAGCATTTT. Its protein is CASSEAWDRGGLIGKPQHF.

V usage is TRBV5-6 and J usage is TRBJ2-1; weak D call: TRBD2 (6 bases). CDR3 length equals 13 residues. Trimming stripped 2 bases from V and 8 bases from J, with 11 bases between. Germline loops: CDR1 SGHDT, CDR2 YYEEEE. This chain's CDR3 is CASSFGSRDEQFF. CDR3 sequence (DNA): TGTGCCAGCAGCTTCGGGAGTAGGGATGAGCAGTTCTTC.

The V call is TRBV7-9, the J call TRBJ1-5; TRBD1 is a possible D gene (5 bases). The CDR3 extends over 11 amino acids. The germline V and J ends were trimmed by 2 bases and 11 bases, with 7 bases remaining between them. Germline lookup yields CDR1 SEHNR and CDR2 FQNEAQ (reference sequence). The CDR3 region has the DNA TGTGCCAGCAGCTTAACAGGAGCCCAGCATTTT. Translated, it gives CASSLTGAQHF.

The chain links TRBV5-8 to TRBJ2-7; possibly TRBD1 for D (6 bases). Looked up from germline, CDR1 is SGHTS and CDR2 is YDEGEE. There are 13 residues in the CDR3. V was pared by 2 bases and J by 4 bases, with 10 bases between. CDR3: CASSLRGIYEQYF. Written as DNA, the CDR3 is TGTGCCAGCAGCTTAAGGGGGATTTACGAGCAGTACTTC.